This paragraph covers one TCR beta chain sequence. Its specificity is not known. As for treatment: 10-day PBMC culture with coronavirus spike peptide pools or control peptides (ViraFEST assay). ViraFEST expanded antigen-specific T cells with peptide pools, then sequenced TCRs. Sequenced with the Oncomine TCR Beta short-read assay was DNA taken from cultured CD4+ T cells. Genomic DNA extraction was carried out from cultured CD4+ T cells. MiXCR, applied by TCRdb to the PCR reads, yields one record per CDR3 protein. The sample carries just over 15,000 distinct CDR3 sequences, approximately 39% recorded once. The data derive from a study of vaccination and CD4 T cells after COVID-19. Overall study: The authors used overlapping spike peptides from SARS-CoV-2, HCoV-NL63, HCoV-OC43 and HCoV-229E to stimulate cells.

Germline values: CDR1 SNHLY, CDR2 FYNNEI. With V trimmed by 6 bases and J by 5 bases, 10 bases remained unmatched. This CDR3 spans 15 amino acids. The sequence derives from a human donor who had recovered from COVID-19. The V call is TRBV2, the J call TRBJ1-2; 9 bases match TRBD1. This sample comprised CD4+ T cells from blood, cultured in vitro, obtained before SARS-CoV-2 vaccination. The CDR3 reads CASRPPRDRVYGYTF. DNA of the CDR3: TGTGCCAGCAGACCTCCCCGGGACAGGGTGTATGGCTACACCTTC.